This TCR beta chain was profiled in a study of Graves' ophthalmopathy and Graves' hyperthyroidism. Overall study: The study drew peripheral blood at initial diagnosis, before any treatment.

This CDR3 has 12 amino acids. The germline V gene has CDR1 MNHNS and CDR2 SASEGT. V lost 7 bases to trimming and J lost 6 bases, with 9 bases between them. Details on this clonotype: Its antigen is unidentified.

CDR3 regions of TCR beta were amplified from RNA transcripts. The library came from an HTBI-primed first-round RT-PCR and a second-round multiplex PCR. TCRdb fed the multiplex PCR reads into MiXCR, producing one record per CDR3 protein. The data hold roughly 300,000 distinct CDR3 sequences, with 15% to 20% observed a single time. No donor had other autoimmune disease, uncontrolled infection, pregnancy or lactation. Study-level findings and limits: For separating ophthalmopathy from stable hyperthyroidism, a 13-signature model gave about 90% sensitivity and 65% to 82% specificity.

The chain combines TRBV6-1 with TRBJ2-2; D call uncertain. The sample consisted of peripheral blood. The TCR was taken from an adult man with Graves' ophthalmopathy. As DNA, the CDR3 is TGTGCCAGCAAGGCCATTGCCGGGGAGCTGTTTTTT. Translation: CASKAIAGELFF.